These 2 T cell receptor beta chains were sequenced from one sample in a study of cytomegalovirus exposure and HLA in healthy donors. The PCR ran on 60 Vbeta and 13 Jbeta primers. Sequencing was performed with immunoSEQ multiplex PCR; in TCRdb, only in-frame clones are kept and a portion is missing. The sample yields tens of thousands of clones, more than 60% seen once. Sequencing was performed on PBMCs. Every receptor here comes from a male donor in good health and CMV-seropositive.

The J gene is TRBJ2-2, the V gene TRBV15; 12 bases are shared with TRBD1. Germline CDR1 is LNHNV and CDR2 is YYDKDF (reference sequence). V trimming: 2 bases; J trimming: 6 bases; junction bases outside the gene matches: 7. The CDR3 sequence is 17 residues long. The DNA for the CDR3 is TGTGCCACCAGCAGAAAACCGGGACAGGGGGCTTCCGGGGAGCTGTTTTTT. This gives the protein CATSRKPGQGASGELFF.

The chain employs TRBV28 and TRBJ2-7; TRBD1 matches 10 bases. CDR3 length: 13 residues. CDR1 is MDHEN and CDR2 is SYDVKM in the germline V gene. J was trimmed by 9 bases and V by 5 bases; bases with no gene match: 7. DNA of the CDR3: TGTGCCAGCAGTGCCCGACAGGGGGCTTGGCAGTACTTC. It is translated as CASSARQGAWQYF.